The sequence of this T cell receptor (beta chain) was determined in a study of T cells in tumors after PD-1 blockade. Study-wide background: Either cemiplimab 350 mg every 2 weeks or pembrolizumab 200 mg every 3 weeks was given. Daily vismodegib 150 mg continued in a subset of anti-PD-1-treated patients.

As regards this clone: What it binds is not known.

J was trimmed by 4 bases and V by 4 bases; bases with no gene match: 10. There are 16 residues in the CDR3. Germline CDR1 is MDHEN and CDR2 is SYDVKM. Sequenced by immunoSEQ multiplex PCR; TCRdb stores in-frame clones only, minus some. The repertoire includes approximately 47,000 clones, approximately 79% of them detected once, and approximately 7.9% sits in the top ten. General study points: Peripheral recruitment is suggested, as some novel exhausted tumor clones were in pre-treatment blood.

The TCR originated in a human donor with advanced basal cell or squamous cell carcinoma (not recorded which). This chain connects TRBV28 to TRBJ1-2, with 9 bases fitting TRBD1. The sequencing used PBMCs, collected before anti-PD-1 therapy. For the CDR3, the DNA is TGTGCCAGCAGTTCCACAGGGGGCCTACTCGGCTATGGCTACACCTTC. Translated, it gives CASSSTGGLLGYGYTF.